This T cell receptor beta chain was sequenced for a study of cytomegalovirus exposure and HLA in healthy donors. This clone was counted only a few times. Antigen specificity is unknown. CDR3 size: 14 residues. Trimming took 4 bases from V and 7 from J; bases not matched to a gene: 5. Per germline, CDR1 MNHNS and CDR2 SASEGT. Primers for the PCR totalled 60 Vbeta and 13 Jbeta. Sequencing used immunoSEQ multiplex PCR; TCRdb keeps in-frame clones, though not all of them. The sample includes about 150,000 clones, roughly 70% of them seen just once. Study-level results: TCR beta chain V- and J-gene trimming was linked, in a later analysis, to a missense variant in DCLRE1C.

The chain couples TRBV6-1 to TRBJ2-7; the match to TRBD1 covers 12 bases. The receptor was isolated from a man aged 30 to 45 in good health and CMV-seronegative. The sample comprised PBMCs. CDR3 sequence: CASSGGQGAGEQYF. Written as DNA, the CDR3 is TGTGCCAGCAGTGGGGGACAGGGGGCGGGTGAGCAGTACTTC.